This TCR beta chain was captured by sequencing in a study of CD8+ T cells in alopecia areata. This clone came up a few times. RNA was extracted and reverse transcribed into cDNA as the sequencing template. Data came from immunoSEQ multiplex PCR; TCRdb stores just in-frame clones and leaves some out. The table has more than 110,000 clones, 58% seen once. V was clipped by 7 bases and J by 8 bases; unmatched bases: 10. The germline gives CDR1 LGHNA, CDR2 YNFKEQ. The CDR3 contains 15 residues. The receptor was derived from a human donor with alopecia areata. The sample in question was CD4+ T cells sorted from blood, obtained at week 0. This chain joins TRBV4-2 and TRBJ1-6; 8 bases line up with TRBD1. CDR3: CASTDDQGADSPLHF. Written as DNA, the CDR3 is TGTGCCAGCACAGACGACCAGGGGGCAGATTCACCCCTCCACTTT.